The rows below give T cell receptor beta chains drawn from one sample of a study of shared clonotypes between healthy human individuals. TCRdb's table, derived via immunoSEQ multiplex PCR, lists solely in-frame clones and lacks some. The top ten hold roughly 0.13% of the sample, which has around 2.1 million clones, around 95% seen once. The sample comprised naive CD4+ T cells sorted from blood. The origin of the receptors is a man aged 18 to 29 in good health. Both conserved end residues are part of each CDR3. The order of the fields is V gene, D gene, clone size, J gene, CDR3 protein, CDR3 DNA. A D gene is named only where the DNA matches it firmly. Size tells how often a clone was seen (once, few, many) or the class of an expanded clone, and some rows leave it out.

TRBV2	NA	NA	TRBJ2-1	CASSEFGGYNEQFF	TGTGCCAGCAGTGAATTCGGTGGGTACAATGAGCAGTTCTTC
TRBV19	NA	once	TRBJ2-1	CASSMDGTLPNEQFF	TGTGCCAGTAGTATGGACGGTACTCTCCCCAATGAGCAGTTCTTC
TRBV28	NA	NA	TRBJ2-4	CATGGGAPNIQYF	TGTGCCACCGGAGGAGGGGCACCAAACATTCAGTACTTC
TRBV19	TRBD1	NA	TRBJ1-2	CASGPGQGSGYTF	TGTGCCAGTGGACCCGGACAGGGAAGCGGCTACACCTTC
TRBV29-1	TRBD2	NA	TRBJ2-5	CSVEGTSGGLQETQYF	TGCAGCGTTGAAGGGACTAGCGGGGGCCTACAAGAGACCCAGTACTTC
TRBV5-1	TRBD1	NA	TRBJ1-4	CASSRRTGGADEKLFF	TGCGCCAGCAGCCGCCGTACAGGGGGCGCGGATGAAAAACTGTTTTTT
TRBV7-2	NA	NA	TRBJ1-1	CASQGNTEAFF	TGTGCCAGCCAGGGGAACACTGAAGCTTTCTTT
TRBV5-4	NA	NA	TRBJ1-3	CASSFYRDTGNTIYF	TGTGCCAGCAGCTTTTACAGGGATACTGGAAACACCATATATTTT
TRBV30	NA	NA	TRBJ2-4	CAWSGGTKNIQYF	TGTGCCTGGAGTGGGGGAACCAAAAACATTCAGTACTTC
TRBV11-3	TRBD1	NA	TRBJ2-5	CASSQQGAGETQYF	TGTGCCAGCAGCCAACAGGGGGCGGGGGAGACCCAGTACTTC
TRBV11-2	NA	NA	TRBJ2-1	CASGPGLLNEQFF	TGTGCCAGCGGACCGGGACTCCTAAATGAGCAGTTCTTC
TRBV7-9	TRBD1	NA	TRBJ2-3	CASSFNRGPGTDTQYF	TGTGCCAGCAGCTTTAACAGGGGGCCAGGCACAGATACGCAGTATTTT
TRBV18	NA	NA	TRBJ1-4	CASSSVAGLDEKLFF	TGTGCCAGCTCAAGCGTCGCGGGCCTCGATGAAAAACTGTTTTTT
TRBV5-4	TRBD1	NA	TRBJ2-2	CASTRLGQGINTGELFF	TGTGCCAGCACCCGCCTGGGACAGGGAATAAACACCGGGGAGCTGTTTTTT
TRBV19	NA	NA	TRBJ2-3	CASSPAAGAGTDTQYF	TGTGCCAGTAGTCCCGCCGCGGGGGCGGGCACAGATACGCAGTATTTT
TRBV18	NA	NA	TRBJ1-3	CASSPPRTNSGNTIYF	TGTGCCAGCTCACCACCTCGGACAAACTCTGGAAACACCATATATTTT
TRBV5-5	TRBD2	NA	TRBJ2-7	CASSLVAGATYEQYF	TGTGCCAGCAGCTTGGTAGCGGGGGCCACCTACGAGCAGTACTTC
TRBV7-2	NA	once	TRBJ2-1	CASSLEMSSASWVF	TGTGCCAGCAGCTTAGAGATGTCTAGCGCCTCGTGGGTCTTC
TRBV19	TRBD1	NA	TRBJ2-7	CASTPGTGGGVYEQYF	TGTGCCAGTACTCCCGGGACAGGGGGCGGAGTCTACGAGCAGTACTTC
TRBV5-4	TRBD1	NA	TRBJ1-1	CASAFQGGDLIEAFF	TGTGCCAGCGCATTTCAGGGGGGAGACCTAATTGAAGCTTTCTTT
TRBV7-9	NA	NA	TRBJ1-1	CASSLRDTEAFF	TGTGCCAGCAGCTTAAGGGACACTGAAGCTTTCTTT
TRBV11-2	NA	NA	TRBJ2-2	CASSLGENGELFF	TGTGCCAGCAGCTTAGGGGAGAACGGGGAGCTGTTTTTT
TRBV7-8	NA	NA	TRBJ1-6	CASSLGTRDNSPLHF	TGTGCCAGCAGCTTAGGGACAAGGGATAATTCACCCCTCCACTTT
TRBV7-9	NA	NA	TRBJ1-3	CASSFESGNTIYF	TGTGCCAGCAGCTTTGAGTCTGGAAACACCATATATTTT
TRBV5-1	NA	NA	TRBJ1-1	CASSLRSWGPEAFF	TGCGCCAGCAGCTTACGGTCCTGGGGTCCTGAAGCTTTCTTT
TRBV6-1	NA	NA	TRBJ1-2	CASSGKRATF	TGTGCCAGCAGTGGAAAAAGAGCCACCTTC
TRBV5-4	NA	NA	TRBJ2-2	CASRKGQSPNTGELFF	TGTGCCAGCCGAAAAGGACAGTCACCGAACACCGGGGAGCTGTTTTTT
TRBV2	TRBD2	NA	TRBJ2-1	CASSGGTSLGEQFF	TGTGCCAGCAGTGGGGGGACTAGCCTGGGAGAGCAGTTCTTC
TRBV10-3	TRBD1	NA	TRBJ1-5	CATDREGNQPQHF	TGTGCCACCGACAGGGAGGGCAATCAGCCCCAGCATTTT
TRBV19	NA	NA	TRBJ1-2	CASSPRNVYGYTF	TGTGCCAGTAGTCCCAGGAACGTGTATGGCTACACCTTC
TRBV30	TRBD2	NA	TRBJ2-7	CAWSSLAGGREQYF	TGTGCCTGGAGCTCACTAGCGGGGGGGCGAGAGCAGTACTTC
TRBV6-5	NA	NA	TRBJ1-1	CASSTTPGRPEAFF	TGTGCCAGCAGCACGACACCGGGAAGGCCTGAAGCTTTCTTT
TRBV7-2	NA	NA	TRBJ1-2	CASSPGRNYGYTF	TGTGCCAGCAGCCCCGGCCGAAACTATGGCTACACCTTC
TRBV15	NA	NA	TRBJ2-7	CATSRAGREQYF	TGTGCCACCAGCAGAGCAGGGAGAGAGCAGTACTTC
TRBV5-6	NA	NA	TRBJ2-3	CASSMTGRVTDTQYF	TGTGCCAGCAGCATGACAGGGAGGGTCACAGATACGCAGTATTTT
TRBV7-9	NA	NA	TRBJ2-2	CASSHRQNTGELFF	TGTGCCAGCAGCCACAGGCAGAACACCGGGGAGCTGTTTTTT
TRBV6-1	NA	NA	TRBJ2-7	CASRDSESRGGSF	TGTGCCAGCAGGGACTCTGAGTCGAGGGGGGGAAGTTTC
TRBV19	NA	NA	TRBJ1-6	CASSIDRYSPLHF	TGTGCCAGTAGTATCGACCGATATTCACCCCTCCACTTT
TRBV2	NA	once	TRBJ2-7	CASSGEAGTHEQYF	TGTGCCAGCTCGGGGGAGGCGGGGACACACGAGCAGTACTTC
TRBV7-2	NA	NA	TRBJ2-5	CASSLMGTQYF	TGTGCCAGCAGCTTAATGGGGACCCAGTACTTC
TRBV28	TRBD1	NA	TRBJ1-5	CASSFRQGAKGNQPQHF	TGTGCCAGCAGTTTTAGACAGGGGGCGAAAGGCAATCAGCCCCAGCATTTT
TRBV5-6	NA	NA	TRBJ1-2	CASSLDREEGYTF	TGTGCCAGCAGCTTGGACAGGGAAGAAGGCTACACCTTC
TRBV5-1	NA	NA	TRBJ1-4	CASSLGTNEKLFF	TGCGCCAGCAGCTTGGGTACTAATGAAAAACTGTTTTTT
TRBV5-4	NA	NA	TRBJ2-3	CASTSRASSTDTQYF	TGTGCCAGTACCTCGCGGGCCTCTAGCACAGATACGCAGTATTTT
TRBV6-5	NA	NA	TRBJ2-5	CASSYSLRGETQYF	TGTGCCAGCAGTTACTCGTTACGGGGAGAGACCCAGTACTTC
TRBV10-1	TRBD1	NA	TRBJ2-3	CASSDTGGLTDTQYF	TGCGCCAGCAGTGATACAGGGGGCCTCACAGATACGCAGTATTTT
TRBV2	NA	NA	TRBJ1-5	CASSVSNQPQHF	TGTGCCAGCAGTGTTTCCAATCAGCCCCAGCATTTT
TRBV30	NA	once	TRBJ1-1	CAWRVPWRTEAFF	TGTGCCTGGAGGGTACCCTGGCGGACTGAAGCTTTCTTT
TRBV5-4	TRBD1	NA	TRBJ2-1	CASSLGQGVNEQFF	TGTGCCAGCAGCTTGGGACAGGGGGTAAATGAGCAGTTCTTC
TRBV5-1	NA	NA	TRBJ2-2	CASSDKAGSPGELFF	TGCGCCAGCAGCGACAAGGCGGGGAGTCCCGGGGAGCTGTTTTTT